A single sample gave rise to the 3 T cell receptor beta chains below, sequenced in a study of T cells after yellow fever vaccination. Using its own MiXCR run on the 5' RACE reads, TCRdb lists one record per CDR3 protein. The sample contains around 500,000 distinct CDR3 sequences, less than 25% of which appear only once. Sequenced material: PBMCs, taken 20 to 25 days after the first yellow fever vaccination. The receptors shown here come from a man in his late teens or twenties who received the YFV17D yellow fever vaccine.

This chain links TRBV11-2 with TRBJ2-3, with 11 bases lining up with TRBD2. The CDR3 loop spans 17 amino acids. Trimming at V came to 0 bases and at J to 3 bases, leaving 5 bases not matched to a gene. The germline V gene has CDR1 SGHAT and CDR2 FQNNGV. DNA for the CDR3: TGTGCCAGCAGCTTAGATCTAGCGGGGGGCCGGACAGATACGCAGTATTTT. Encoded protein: CASSLDLAGGRTDTQYF.

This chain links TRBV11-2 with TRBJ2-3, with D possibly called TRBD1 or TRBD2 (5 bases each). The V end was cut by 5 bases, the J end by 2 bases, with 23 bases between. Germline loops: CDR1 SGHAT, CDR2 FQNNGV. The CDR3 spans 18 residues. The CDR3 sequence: CASSPRRWGSPPTDTQYF. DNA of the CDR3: TGTGCCAGCAGCCCCCGGAGGTGGGGGTCCCCACCCACAGATACGCAGTATTTT.

In nucleotides, the CDR3 is TGTGCCAGCAGCCAGACTGAAAGCGGGGAGCTGTTTTTT. Amino acids: CASSQTESGELFF. The chain carries TRBV3-1 and TRBJ2-2; D is ambiguous. The CDR3 spans 13 residues. The V end was cut by 3 bases, the J end by 7 bases, with 9 bases between. CDR1 and CDR2 from the germline V gene are LGHDT and YNNKEL (reference sequence).